The rows below give T cell receptor beta chains drawn from one sample of a study of blood T cell repertoires in COVID-19. The method was immunoSEQ multiplex PCR; TCRdb's version includes in-frame clones alone and lacks a portion of them. There are some 77,000 clones in the sample; roughly 85% occur only once, and approximately 1.7% lies in the top ten. The material sequenced was peripheral blood. These receptors all come from a woman in her sixties or seventies with acute or convalescent COVID-19. CDR3s include the opening cysteine and the closing phenylalanine or tryptophan. D genes are given only for firm matches. Clone size is shown for a subset of rows, as once, few, many or a class of expanded clone.

TRBV29-1	TRBJ2-3	TRBD2	-	CSVTPLSGTNTDTQYF	TGCAGCGTTACTCCGCTATCCGGGACTAACACAGATACGCAGTATTTT
TRBV30	TRBJ2-5	TRBD2	-	CAWRTSGRLETQYF	TGTGCCTGGAGGACTAGCGGGAGGTTAGAGACCCAGTACTTC
TRBV6-5	TRBJ1-6	-	-	CASSGRENSPLHF	TGTGCCAGCTCTGGCAGGGAAAATTCACCCCTCCACTTT
TRBV28	TRBJ2-1	TRBD1	-	CASSLGQLIYNEQFF	TGTGCCAGCAGTTTGGGACAGTTAATATACAATGAGCAGTTCTTC
TRBV11-1	TRBJ1-1	TRBD1	-	CASSRRDRATTEAFF	TGTGCCAGCAGCAGGAGGGACAGGGCCACCACTGAAGCTTTCTTT
TRBV24-1	TRBJ1-5	TRBD1	-	CATSDVRDRGPQPQHF	TGTGCCACCAGTGATGTCCGGGACAGGGGGCCCCAGCCCCAGCATTTT
TRBV2	TRBJ2-7	TRBD2	-	CASIELAGVSYEQYF	TGTGCCAGCATCGAACTAGCGGGAGTGTCTTACGAGCAGTACTTC
TRBV27	TRBJ2-1	TRBD2	few	CASSLVAGGLNEQFF	TGTGCCAGCAGTCTCGTTGCGGGAGGGCTCAATGAGCAGTTCTTC
TRBV19	TRBJ1-2	-	-	CASSTTLRATNYGYTF	TGTGCCAGTAGTACCACCCTGAGGGCAACTAACTATGGCTACACCTTC
TRBV27	TRBJ2-7	TRBD1	-	CASSEQGSPLYEQYF	TGTGCCAGCAGCGAACAGGGGAGCCCCTTATACGAGCAGTACTTC
TRBV19	TRBJ2-1	-	-	CASSIASRNEQFF	TGTGCCAGTAGTATCGCTAGCCGCAATGAGCAGTTCTTC
TRBV27	TRBJ2-2	TRBD2	few	CASSGGLAGVTGELFF	TGTGCCAGCAGTGGGGGACTAGCGGGGGTCACCGGGGAGCTGTTTTTT
TRBV7-2	TRBJ1-2	TRBD1	-	CASATGTALNSNYGYTF	TGTGCCAGCGCCACCGGGACAGCCTTAAACTCTAACTATGGCTACACCTTC
TRBV14	TRBJ2-5	-	once	CASSQDGGARGETQYF	TGTGCCAGCAGCCAAGATGGGGGCGCGAGGGGGGAGACCCAGTACTTC
TRBV5-6	TRBJ1-2	-	-	CASSLDRPGTPRGYTF	TGTGCCAGCAGCTTGGACAGGCCCGGTACTCCTAGGGGCTACACCTTC
TRBV7-9	TRBJ2-5	TRBD2	-	CASSAGEETQYF	TGTGCCAGTTCAGCGGGAGAAGAGACCCAGTACTTC
TRBV30	TRBJ2-2	-	-	CAWMSGGGTGELFF	TGTGCCTGGATGAGCGGAGGTGGGACCGGGGAGCTGTTTTTT
TRBV7-2	TRBJ2-1	-	-	CASSLGGPSYNEQFF	TGTGCCAGCAGCTTAGGGGGCCCATCCTACAATGAGCAGTTCTTC
TRBV11-3	TRBJ2-1	-	few	CASSSPRGRDHEQFF	TGTGCCAGCAGCTCCCCAAGGGGGAGAGATCACGAGCAGTTCTTC
TRBV24-1	TRBJ2-1	-	-	CATSGGHFYNEQFF	TGTGCCACCAGTGGGGGACACTTTTACAATGAGCAGTTCTTC
TRBV5-4	TRBJ1-4	-	-	CASSALAGTNEKLFF	TGTGCCAGCAGCGCCCTGGCAGGGACTAATGAAAAACTGTTTTTT
TRBV11-2	TRBJ2-5	TRBD1	-	CASSQDRGQETQYF	TGTGCCAGCAGCCAGGACAGGGGGCAAGAGACCCAGTACTTC
TRBV3-1/TRBV3-2	TRBJ2-1	-	-	CASRKTLSGRYNEQFF	TGTGCCAGCCGTAAGACCCTGTCAGGGCGTTACAATGAGCAGTTCTTC
TRBV19	TRBJ1-5	TRBD1	-	CASSQDRDRGMASNQPQHF	TGTGCCAGTAGTCAAGACCGGGACAGGGGAATGGCGAGCAATCAGCCCCAGCATTTT
TRBV2	TRBJ1-1	TRBD1	-	CASRDRGLTEAFF	TGTGCCAGCAGAGACAGGGGACTCACTGAAGCTTTCTTT
TRBV4-1	TRBJ2-7	TRBD2	-	CASSHLLSGGFYEQYF	TGCGCCAGCAGCCATCTCCTTAGCGGGGGGTTCTACGAGCAGTACTTC
TRBV21-1	TRBJ1-3	-	-	CASSVQTDPSGNTIYF	TGTGCCAGCAGCGTCCAGACAGATCCCTCTGGAAACACCATATATTTT
TRBV4-2	TRBJ2-2	TRBD1	-	CASSQDRDSPNTGELFF	TGTGCCAGCAGCCAAGATCGGGACAGCCCGAACACCGGGGAGCTGTTTTTT
TRBV4-2	TRBJ1-3	-	few	CASSQARGSGNTIYF	TGTGCCAGCAGCCAAGCCAGGGGCTCTGGAAACACCATATATTTT
TRBV18	TRBJ2-1	-	-	CASSPQTSVFNEQFF	TGTGCCAGCTCACCACAGACATCCGTTTTTAATGAGCAGTTCTTC
TRBV5-1	TRBJ1-1	-	-	CASSFGGWNTEAFF	TGCGCCAGCAGCTTTGGAGGGTGGAACACTGAAGCTTTCTTT
TRBV18	TRBJ1-3	TRBD1	-	CASSPKTGSSGNTIYF	TGTGCCAGCTCACCGAAGACAGGGAGCTCTGGAAACACCATATATTTT
TRBV5-1	TRBJ2-7	-	once	CASSLASGPYEQYF	TGCGCCAGCAGCTTGGCCTCGGGTCCGTACGAGCAGTACTTC
TRBV14	TRBJ2-2	TRBD2	once	CASSQNRLAWSTGELFF	TGTGCCAGCAGCCAAAACCGACTAGCGTGGAGCACCGGGGAGCTGTTTTTT
TRBV28	TRBJ1-2	-	-	CASSLRTKRGGYTF	TGTGCCAGCAGTCTTCGTACGAAGAGAGGGGGCTACACCTTC
TRBV30	TRBJ1-1	-	-	CAWSVGGPVAEAFF	TGTGCCTGGAGTGTAGGAGGGCCAGTGGCTGAAGCTTTCTTT
TRBV6-5	TRBJ2-2	-	once	CASRVKTGSTGELFF	TGTGCCAGCAGAGTAAAAACAGGGTCCACCGGGGAGCTGTTTTTT
TRBV19	TRBJ1-1	-	-	CASSSPGGDTEAFF	TGTGCCAGTAGTTCCCCCGGGGGTGACACTGAAGCTTTCTTT
TRBV5-1	TRBJ2-1	-	-	CASSFGGSSYNEQFF	TGCGCCAGCAGCTTCGGCGGAAGCTCCTACAATGAGCAGTTCTTC
TRBV25-1	TRBJ2-7	TRBD1	once	CASKGQGDYEQYF	TGTGCCAGCAAAGGACAGGGGGACTACGAGCAGTACTTC
TRBV18	TRBJ1-1	TRBD1	-	CASSPIQGARAEAFF	TGTGCCAGCTCACCTATACAGGGGGCGCGAGCCGAAGCTTTCTTT
TRBV10-1	TRBJ2-7	TRBD1	-	CASSESRTGNEQYF	TGCGCCAGCAGTGAGTCTCGGACAGGGAACGAGCAGTACTTC
TRBV5-6	TRBJ1-4	TRBD1	-	CASSVGQGKKLFF	TGTGCCAGCAGCGTTGGACAGGGCAAAAAACTGTTTTTT
TRBV5-4	TRBJ1-1	-	once	CASRPGRTTEAFF	TGTGCCAGCAGGCCGGGGAGAACCACTGAAGCTTTCTTT
TRBV28	TRBJ1-2	-	once	CASSSLAGNYGYTF	TGTGCCAGCAGCTCCTTGGCGGGGAACTATGGCTACACCTTC
TRBV7-9	TRBJ2-1	-	-	CASHRFNEQFF	TGTGCCAGCCACAGGTTTAATGAGCAGTTCTTC
TRBV12-5	TRBJ2-3	-	-	CASGLGDRGNLAGVSTDTQYF	TGTGCTAGTGGTTTGGGAGACAGGGGTAATCTCGCGGGGGTGAGCACAGATACGCAGTATTTT
TRBV29-1	TRBJ1-2	-	-	CSVELAGGLRGYTF	TGCAGCGTTGAACTCGCCGGGGGTTTGCGTGGCTACACCTTC
TRBV6-5	TRBJ1-1	-	-	CASSNYKGRPEAFF	TGTGCCAGCAGTAATTACAAGGGGAGGCCTGAAGCTTTCTTT
TRBV5-8	TRBJ1-5	-	once	CASTGGGRSNQPQHF	TGTGCCAGCACCGGGGGGGGTCGAAGCAATCAGCCCCAGCATTTT
TRBV20-1	TRBJ1-2	-	few	CSAGLSLGYTF	TGCAGTGCCGGACTATCTTTGGGCTACACCTTC